This T cell receptor (beta chain) was captured by sequencing in a study of OX40 agonist ivuxolimab in advanced cancers. Looking at the study overall: Allowance was made for prior anti-PD-1, anti-PD-L1 or anti-CTLA-4 therapy, and 35% to 40% had some. Overall study findings and caveats: On average, a greater number of expanded clones characterised CD8+ T cells relative to CD4+.

This clone was recorded once. What it binds is unknown. TCRdb keeps only in-frame clones here, not all; method: immunoSEQ multiplex PCR. The sample includes some 43,000 clones, about 93% seen only once; the top ten take more than 9.5%. The sequencing here drew on CD4+ or CD8+ T cells sorted from blood, taken in a trial of the OX40 agonist ivuxolimab. The TCR originated in an adult with an advanced solid tumor such as melanoma, head and neck, liver or kidney cancer.

Here the CDR3 reads CASSQDWRDRNTEAFF. CDR3 in DNA: TGTGCCAGCAGCCAAGATTGGAGGGACAGGAACACTGAAGCTTTCTTT. This chain joins TRBV14 and TRBJ1-1, with TRBD1 matching over 7 bases. V gave up 0 bases and J gave up 1 base; unmatched junction bases: 5. The CDR3 has 16 amino acids. The germline V gene has CDR1 SGHDN and CDR2 FVKESK.